These T cell receptor beta chains were read from a single sample in a study of T cell repertoires in cytomegalovirus infection. Which antigens these TCRs recognize remains unknown. A single record per CDR3 protein comes from TCRdb applying MiXCR to the reads. The table has 650,000 to 850,000 distinct CDR3 sequences, 25% to 30% seen once; the top ten hold around 13%. The source material was cultured CD8+ T cells from PBMCs, sampled from culture after CMV antigen stimulation. The source of these receptors is a human donor in good health (CMV status not recorded). Some clones in this sample may be carry-over from other donors' samples. Both conserved end residues are trimmed from each CDR3. A D gene is named only where the DNA matches it firmly.

J: TRBJ2-1; V: TRBV6-5; D: TRBD1; CDR3: ASRTGGPYNEQF
J: TRBJ2-1; V: TRBV7-2; D: .; CDR3: ASSLVGTEQF
J: TRBJ1-4; V: TRBV15; D: .; CDR3: ATSTISQQGEKLF
J: TRBJ2-7; V: TRBV7-6; D: .; CDR3: ASSTGTEQY
J: TRBJ1-5; V: TRBV6-6; D: TRBD1; CDR3: ASSYPPDRGSNQPQH
J: TRBJ1-1; V: TRBV6-5; D: .; CDR3: ASSYSSRGYLMNTEAF
J: TRBJ2-3; V: TRBV7-9; D: .; CDR3: ASSTPLGDTQY
J: TRBJ1-1; V: TRBV10-3; D: .; CDR3: AISESDTEAF
J: TRBJ2-3; V: TRBV7-9; D: TRBD1; CDR3: ASRLDRGSTDTQY
J: TRBJ2-7; V: TRBV9; D: .; CDR3: ASSVSRGGSYEQY
J: TRBJ1-1; V: TRBV7-9; D: .; CDR3: ASSHVTANEAF
J: TRBJ2-1; V: TRBV6-5; D: .; CDR3: ASSYSSRANEQF
J: TRBJ1-4; V: TRBV6-5; D: .; CDR3: ASSYQSDLATNEKLF
J: TRBJ2-7; V: TRBV12-3/TRBV12-4; D: TRBD2; CDR3: ASSIDPGLVSNEQY
J: TRBJ2-1; V: TRBV20-1; D: TRBD1; CDR3: SARGRGLYNEQF
J: TRBJ2-7; V: TRBV20-1; D: TRBD2; CDR3: SADSGTRSYEQY
J: TRBJ2-5; V: TRBV7-9; D: TRBD2; CDR3: ASSASGQETQY
J: TRBJ1-3; V: TRBV7-9; D: TRBD1; CDR3: ASSRLQDRGGSGNTIY
J: TRBJ2-1; V: TRBV4-1; D: .; CDR3: ASSQDSGTTTYNEQF
J: TRBJ2-1; V: TRBV10-3; D: .; CDR3: ATSPNEQF
J: TRBJ1-2; V: TRBV7-9; D: TRBD1; CDR3: ASNSGQGNNYGYT
J: TRBJ2-3; V: TRBV7-6; D: .; CDR3: ASSSRSEDTQY
J: TRBJ1-2; V: TRBV11-2; D: .; CDR3: ASRPRIFPRTLGYT
J: TRBJ2-2; V: TRBV7-2; D: TRBD2; CDR3: ASSSVLAGVNTGELF
J: TRBJ1-1; V: TRBV19; D: TRBD1; CDR3: ASTYRGDTEAF
J: TRBJ1-1; V: TRBV19; D: TRBD1; CDR3: ASSILTGGGTEAF
J: TRBJ1-4; V: TRBV7-6; D: .; CDR3: ASSTYTTNEKLF
J: TRBJ1-2; V: TRBV28; D: TRBD1; CDR3: ASRSDRITMGYT
J: TRBJ2-1; V: TRBV4-1; D: .; CDR3: ASSHTGGGEQF
J: TRBJ2-1; V: TRBV19; D: TRBD2; CDR3: ASRTPWSSGGRDEQF
J: TRBJ2-3; V: TRBV7-9; D: TRBD1; CDR3: ATEEGAWTDTQY
J: TRBJ2-1; V: TRBV13; D: .; CDR3: ASSLTEGGSYNEQF
J: TRBJ1-1; V: TRBV27; D: .; CDR3: ATIQASLAF
J: TRBJ2-7; V: TRBV7-2; D: .; CDR3: ASSPGGSGDSYEQY
J: TRBJ2-2; V: TRBV29-1; D: .; CDR3: SVRTPDVGELF
J: TRBJ1-1; V: TRBV7-9; D: .; CDR3: ASSYPRTGQTMNTEAF
J: TRBJ2-1; V: TRBV12-3/TRBV12-4; D: .; CDR3: ASSLDGPYNEQF
J: TRBJ2-5; V: TRBV20-1; D: TRBD1; CDR3: SSPGDSLPQETQY
J: TRBJ1-1; V: TRBV29-1; D: .; CDR3: SAAYPAGSNTEAF
J: TRBJ2-3; V: TRBV4-2; D: .; CDR3: ASSQAPTRENADTQY
J: TRBJ1-5; V: TRBV7-6; D: TRBD1; CDR3: VSSKTGEMGDSQPQH
J: TRBJ1-1; V: TRBV7-6; D: .; CDR3: ASSLGAARGNTEAF
J: TRBJ1-1; V: TRBV12-3/TRBV12-4; D: .; CDR3: ASSSRLPGWTEAF
J: TRBJ1-5; V: TRBV6-2/TRBV6-3; D: .; CDR3: ASSYIQAVDQPQH
J: TRBJ2-1; V: TRBV6-6; D: .; CDR3: ASSWPLSSYNEQF
J: TRBJ1-3; V: TRBV5-1; D: .; CDR3: ASSLEGVTGNTIY
J: TRBJ2-3; V: TRBV5-1; D: .; CDR3: ASSLGERQY
J: TRBJ2-4; V: TRBV14; D: .; CDR3: ASSPQGQKNIQY
J: TRBJ1-4; V: TRBV19; D: .; CDR3: ASSTLYEKLF
J: TRBJ2-7; V: TRBV2; D: TRBD1; CDR3: ASTDGQAGFDEQY
J: TRBJ2-3; V: TRBV7-8; D: TRBD1; CDR3: ASSLASTGGLTDTQY
J: TRBJ2-5; V: TRBV28; D: .; CDR3: ASTSFGLQETQY
J: TRBJ2-3; V: TRBV12-3/TRBV12-4; D: TRBD1; CDR3: ASSSTGTGTDTQY
J: TRBJ1-4; V: TRBV7-4; D: .; CDR3: ASDLGRKLF
J: TRBJ2-5; V: TRBV5-4; D: TRBD1; CDR3: ASSLEGGQGQYQETQY
J: TRBJ1-2; V: TRBV28; D: TRBD1; CDR3: ASKPGQARGGYT